These 6 T cell receptor beta chains share one sample of origin, sequenced in a study of CD8+ T cells in alopecia areata. RNA was isolated and reverse transcribed to cDNA, the sequencing template. Method: immunoSEQ multiplex PCR; TCRdb's copy keeps in-frame clones and lacks some. The table has about 190,000 clones, approximately 56% seen once. Treatment: oral pan-JAK inhibitor, 5-10 mg twice daily. Sequenced here: CD4+ T cells sorted from blood, sampled at week 4, from a patient treated with tofacitinib. The receptors were gathered from a human donor with alopecia areata.

For this clone: Other nucleotide sequences in the sample specify the same CDR3. The CDR3 reads CSVAGSSYEQYF. The CDR3 region has the DNA TGCAGCGTTGCCGGGAGTTCCTACGAGCAGTACTTC. This chain connects TRBV29-1 to TRBJ2-7; possible D gene TRBD2, 6 bases. The V end was cut by 4 bases, the J end by 1 base, with 8 bases between. The CDR3 runs to 12 residues. The germline gives CDR1 SQVTM, CDR2 ANQGSEA.

J is TRBJ2-3 and V is TRBV4-1; D is unresolved. The ends were cut back, 4 bases at V and 10 bases at J, with 9 bases in the middle. The CDR3 covers 11 residues. The V gene's germline CDR1 is MGHRA and CDR2 YSYEKL. In nucleotides, the CDR3 is TGCGCCAGCAGCCCTGGCGAGTCGCAGTATTTT. This sequence encodes CASSPGESQYF.

The V gene is TRBV9, the J gene TRBJ2-5; D remains ambiguous. The V gene's germline CDR1 is SGDLS and CDR2 YYNGEE. V was trimmed by 3 bases and J by 5 bases, leaving 17 bases between them. CDR3 length equals 15 residues. Written as DNA, the CDR3 is TGTGCCAGCAGCGCCGGAGTCAGGATGTCCGAGACCCAGTACTTC. It yields the protein CASSAGVRMSETQYF.

J is TRBJ2-3 and V is TRBV25-1, with D maybe TRBD2 (6 bases). The V gene's germline CDR1 is MGHDK and CDR2 SYGVNS. The V and J ends lost 0 bases and 5 bases respectively, with 6 bases between them. The length of the CDR3 is 13 residues. The chain's CDR3 is CASSEYSGDTQYF. In DNA, the CDR3 is TGTGCCAGCAGTGAATATAGCGGAGATACGCAGTATTTT.

This chain joins TRBV4-2 and TRBJ2-2; D call uncertain. Germline CDR1 is LGHNA and CDR2 is YNFKEQ. This CDR3 spans 16 amino acids. V lost 3 bases, J lost 3 bases, and 14 bases lay in between. The CDR3 bases are TGTGCCAGCAGCCAGGCGAGCCTAGATTACACCGGGGAGCTGTTTTTT. Protein product: CASSQASLDYTGELFF.

The chain combines TRBV27 with TRBJ2-7, with 12 nucleotides matching TRBD2. CDR3 size: 16 residues. The germline CDR1 and CDR2 sequences are MNHEY and SMNVEV (reference sequence). Trimming removed 6 bases from V and 4 bases from J; junction bases left unmatched: 10. This chain's CDR3 is CASRRQSSGRAYEQYF. For the CDR3, the DNA is TGTGCCAGCAGACGTCAATCTAGCGGGAGGGCGTACGAGCAGTACTTC.